This TCR beta chain appears in the sequencing data of a study of blood T cell repertoires in COVID-19. Study information: Researchers got acute and convalescent COVID-19 samples from the United States, Italy and Spain.

This clone appeared a single time. The authors' processing: Reference gene primer amplification in the assay estimated nucleated cell counts. TCRdb's table, derived via immunoSEQ multiplex PCR, lists solely in-frame clones and lacks some. V and J calls and clone size are copied from that table; D and trimming were computed from the DNA. The sample shows about 500,000 clones, 87% of them seen only once. Participant-reported clinical history was the basis for cohort assignment. Germline V gives CDR1 SGHDN, CDR2 FVKESK. The CDR3 is 14 residues long. V gave up 5 bases and J gave up 6 bases, with 17 bases separating them.

This chain joins TRBV14 and TRBJ2-7; D might be TRBD1 (8 bases). Specimen: PBMCs or T cells enriched from blood (not recorded which). The TCR originated in a woman aged 18-29 years who had recovered from COVID-19. CDR3 coding DNA: TGTGCCAGCAGCTACGACAGGGGAGGGTTCGAGCAGTACTTC. This codes for CASSYDRGGFEQYF.